This T cell receptor beta chain was sequenced in a study of T cell responses to AZD1222 COVID-19 vaccine. V lost 0 bases, J lost 6 bases, and 1 base stayed unmatched. There are 13 residues in the CDR3. Germline V gene sequence: CDR1 MNHEY, CDR2 SVGEGT. Overall study findings and caveats: Donors in the cohort were predominantly white British and more often female, and clonal diversity was possibly underestimated.

About this clone: As yet, its antigen is unknown.

Clones were sequenced by immunoSEQ multiplex PCR, and TCRdb holds only the in-frame ones, with some missing. Here the sample spans fewer than 110,000 clones, more than 70% being singletons. The clonotype comes from an adult who received the AZD1222 COVID-19 vaccine. The chain links TRBV6-2 or TRBV6-3 to TRBJ1-2; 7 bases map to TRBD1. Material: peripheral blood, obtained 28 days after the second AZD1222 dose. The CDR3 DNA reads as TGTGCCAGCAGTTACTCGACAGGGAATGGCTACACCTTC. This encodes CASSYSTGNGYTF.